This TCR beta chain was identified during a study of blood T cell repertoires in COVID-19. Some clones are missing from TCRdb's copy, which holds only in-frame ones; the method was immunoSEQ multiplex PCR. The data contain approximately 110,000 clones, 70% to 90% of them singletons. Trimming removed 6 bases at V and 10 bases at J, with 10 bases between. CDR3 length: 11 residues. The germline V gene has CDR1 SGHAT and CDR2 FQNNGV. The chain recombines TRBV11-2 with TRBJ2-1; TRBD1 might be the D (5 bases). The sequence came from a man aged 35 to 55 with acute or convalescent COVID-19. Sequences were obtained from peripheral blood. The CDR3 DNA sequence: TGTGCCAGCAGTTTCGGACAAGAGCAGTTCTTC. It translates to CASSFGQEQFF.